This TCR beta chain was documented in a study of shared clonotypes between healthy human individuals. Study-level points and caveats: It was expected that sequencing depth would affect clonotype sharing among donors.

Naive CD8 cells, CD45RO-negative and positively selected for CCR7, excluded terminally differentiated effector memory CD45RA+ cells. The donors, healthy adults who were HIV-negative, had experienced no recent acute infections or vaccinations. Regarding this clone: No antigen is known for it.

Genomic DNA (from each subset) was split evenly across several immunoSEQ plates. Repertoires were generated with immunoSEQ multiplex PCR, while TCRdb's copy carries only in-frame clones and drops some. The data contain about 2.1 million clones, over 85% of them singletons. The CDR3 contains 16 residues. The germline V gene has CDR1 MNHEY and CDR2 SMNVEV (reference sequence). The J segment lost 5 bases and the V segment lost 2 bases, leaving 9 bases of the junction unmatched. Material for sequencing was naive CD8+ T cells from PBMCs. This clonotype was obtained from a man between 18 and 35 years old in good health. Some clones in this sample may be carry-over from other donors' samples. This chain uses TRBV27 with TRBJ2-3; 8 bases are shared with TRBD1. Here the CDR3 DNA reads TGTGCCAGCAGTTTAGCGCGGCAGGGGGCCAAAGATACGCAGTATTTT. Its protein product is CASSLARQGAKDTQYF.